These T cell receptor beta chains were read from a single sample in a study of blood T cell repertoires in COVID-19. Measured with immunoSEQ multiplex PCR; TCRdb has only the in-frame clones, and not every one. The profile shows 150,000 to 200,000 clones, 85% of them singletons. Material for sequencing was peripheral blood. The receptors come from a human donor with acute or convalescent COVID-19. The donor label of this sample is uncertain. The CDR3 runs from the conserved cysteine through the conserved F or W. The D gene is left open where the match is weak. Rows may omit the clone size; those that give it use once, few, many or a size class.

d_call | clone_size | cdr3_length | j_call | v_call | cdr3_nt | cdr3_aa
- | once | 15 | TRBJ2-3 | TRBV10-3 | TGTGCCATCAGCGCGGCGGGCGGGCACACAGATACGCAGTATTTT | CAISAAGGHTDTQYF
TRBD2 | - | 15 | TRBJ2-2 | TRBV24-1 | TGTGCCACCAGTGACCCACGGGGGGTCACCGGGGAGCTGTTTTTT | CATSDPRGVTGELFF
TRBD1 | - | 13 | TRBJ1-2 | TRBV7-9 | TGTGCCAGCAGTCACGGGGACAGGGGGCAGTACACCTTC | CASSHGDRGQYTF
TRBD1 | - | 17 | TRBJ1-5 | TRBV28 | TGTGCCAGCAGTTTACGGTTCGGGACAGGGGGTAGTCAGCCCCAGCATTTT | CASSLRFGTGGSQPQHF
TRBD1 | - | 15 | TRBJ1-1 | TRBV5-4 | TGTGCCAGCAGCAAGGGAGGACAGGGAGACACTGAAGCTTTCTTT | CASSKGGQGDTEAFF
- | - | 13 | TRBJ2-6 | TRBV5-6 | TGTGCCAGCAGTCGGTCTGGGGCCAACGTCCTGACTTTC | CASSRSGANVLTF
- | few | 13 | TRBJ2-5 | TRBV5-1 | TGCGCCAGCAGCTTGGGACAGCAAGAGACCCAGTACTTC | CASSLGQQETQYF
TRBD2 | - | 17 | TRBJ2-7 | TRBV11-2 | TGTGCCAGCAGCTTAGCTAGCGGGGGGGCCCTCTCCTACGAGCAGTACTTC | CASSLASGGALSYEQYF
TRBD2 | many | 17 | TRBJ2-1 | TRBV19 | TGTGCCAGTAGTCCCCTAGCGGGGGGCCGCTCGGACAATGAGCAGTTCTTC | CASSPLAGGRSDNEQFF
TRBD1 | - | 15 | TRBJ1-1 | TRBV7-8 | TGTGCCAGCAGCCCCGGAGGACAGGCGAACACTGAAGCTTTCTTT | CASSPGGQANTEAFF
- | - | 16 | TRBJ2-5 | TRBV7-9 | TGTGCCAGCAGCCGGCTACAGGCGAACCTTGGGGAGACCCAGTACTTC | CASSRLQANLGETQYF
- | - | 14 | TRBJ2-7 | TRBV19 | TGTGCCAGTAGTATTGGGTCAACAGCCTACGAGCAGTACTTC | CASSIGSTAYEQYF
- | few | 14 | TRBJ2-1 | TRBV29-1 | TGCAGCGTTGACAGGGGTAGCTCCTACAATGAGCAGTTCTTC | CSVDRGSSYNEQFF
- | - | 12 | TRBJ1-5 | TRBV19 | TGTGCCAGTAGTCAGGGAGGTCAGCCCCAGCATTTT | CASSQGGQPQHF
- | - | 14 | TRBJ1-2 | TRBV7-3 | TGTGCCAGCAGCTTGGACAGCGCTAACTATGGCTACACCTTC | CASSLDSANYGYTF
- | once | 13 | TRBJ2-1 | TRBV5-1 | TGCGCCAGCAGCAAGGACAGCCCCAATGAGCAGTTCTTC | CASSKDSPNEQFF
TRBD2 | few | 14 | TRBJ2-1 | TRBV27 | TGTGCCAGCAAAAGAGCGGGGGGCCATAATGAGCAGTTCTTC | CASKRAGGHNEQFF
- | - | 14 | TRBJ1-6 | TRBV18 | TGTGCCAGCTCACTTCGGACAGAAGATTCACCCCTCCACTTT | CASSLRTEDSPLHF
- | - | 14 | TRBJ1-4 | TRBV9 | TGTGCCAGCAGTACCAGGCGGAGGGACGAAAAACTGTTTTTT | CASSTRRRDEKLFF
- | once | 13 | TRBJ1-1 | TRBV18 | TGTGCCAGCTCACCGGGGCGTCAAGTGGCAGCTTTCTTT | CASSPGRQVAAFF
TRBD2 | - | 18 | TRBJ2-3 | TRBV29-1 | TGCAGCGTTGAATCACTAGCGGGGGGCTCGACTAGCACAGATACGCAGTATTTT | CSVESLAGGSTSTDTQYF
- | few | 14 | TRBJ1-1 | TRBV18 | TGTGCCAGCTCACCTTTCGGGGAAGACACTGAAGCTTTCTTT | CASSPFGEDTEAFF
- | - | 16 | TRBJ1-5 | TRBV19 | TGTGCCAGTAGTATAGTAGTCGGGGAGAGGGATCAGCCCCAGCATTTT | CASSIVVGERDQPQHF
- | once | 13 | TRBJ1-1 | TRBV19 | TGTGCCAGTAGAACGACAGTGAACACTGAAGCTTTCTTT | CASRTTVNTEAFF
- | - | 14 | TRBJ1-2 | TRBV5-1 | TGCGCCAGCAGTGCGGACAGTAGAGACTATGGCTACACCTTC | CASSADSRDYGYTF
TRBD1 | - | 13 | TRBJ1-2 | TRBV18 | TGTGCCAGCTCACCCGACAGGGACTATGGCTACACCTTC | CASSPDRDYGYTF
- | once | 15 | TRBJ2-4 | TRBV5-1 | TGCGCCAGCAGCCCACGGACTGATGCCAAAAACATTCAGTACTTC | CASSPRTDAKNIQYF
TRBD2 | many | 15 | TRBJ2-3 | TRBV11-2 | TGTGCCAGCAGCTTATGGACTAGCGGCACAGATACGCAGTATTTT | CASSLWTSGTDTQYF
- | - | 13 | TRBJ2-7 | TRBV6-2/TRBV6-3 | TGTGCCAGCAGTTACTCAGGGAGCGACGAGCAGTACTTC | CASSYSGSDEQYF
- | - | 13 | TRBJ1-1 | TRBV18 | TGTGCCAGCTCACGGCGGATGGACACTGAAGCTTTCTTT | CASSRRMDTEAFF
TRBD1 | once | 12 | TRBJ1-2 | TRBV29-1 | TGCAGCACCCTGGACAGGGGGCTTGGCTACACCTTC | CSTLDRGLGYTF
- | - | 12 | TRBJ1-1 | TRBV15 | TGTGCCACCAGCGGCCAGAACACTGAAGCTTTCTTT | CATSGQNTEAFF
- | - | 14 | TRBJ1-5 | TRBV5-6 | TGTGCCAGCAGCTTGTACATGGTCAATCAGCCCCAGCATTTT | CASSLYMVNQPQHF
- | - | 14 | TRBJ2-7 | TRBV3-1/TRBV3-2 | TGTGCCAGCAGCCAAGTCCAGGGGTACGACGAGCAGTACTTC | CASSQVQGYDEQYF
TRBD1 | - | 15 | TRBJ1-1 | TRBV6-4 | TGTGCCAGCAGTGCCTCGGGACAGGGATCCACTGAAGCTTTCTTT | CASSASGQGSTEAFF
- | - | 14 | TRBJ1-4 | TRBV7-9 | TGTGCCAGCAGCTTAGGTCAAGGGGTTGAAAAACTGTTTTTT | CASSLGQGVEKLFF
- | few | 16 | TRBJ2-7 | TRBV28 | TGTGCCAGCAGCGGCGGTGGGGGACAGCGGGCCTACGAGCAGTACTTC | CASSGGGGQRAYEQYF
- | - | 14 | TRBJ1-2 | TRBV6-5 | TGTGCCAACCCCCGACAGGCAGGAACCTATGGCTACACCTTC | CANPRQAGTYGYTF
- | few | 13 | TRBJ2-1 | TRBV24-1 | TGTGCCACAAGTCGAACGGGGAACAATGAGCAGTTCTTC | CATSRTGNNEQFF
TRBD1 | - | 14 | TRBJ2-7 | TRBV18 | TGTGCCAGCTCAAGGGACAGGCCCCCGGACGAGCAGTACTTC | CASSRDRPPDEQYF
TRBD1 | - | 13 | TRBJ1-1 | TRBV12-3/TRBV12-4 | TGTGCCAGCAGGCGGACAGGGGCCACTGAAGCTTTCTTT | CASRRTGATEAFF
- | few | 13 | TRBJ1-5 | TRBV19 | TGTGCCAGTAGTATCGGCAGGGATCAGCCCCAGCATTTT | CASSIGRDQPQHF
- | - | 12 | TRBJ2-5 | TRBV14 | TGTGCCAGCAGCCGGGGGGAAGAGACCCAGTACTTC | CASSRGEETQYF
- | - | 12 | TRBJ1-1 | TRBV6-2/TRBV6-3 | TGTGCCAGCAGCACACAGGCTCCAGAAGCTTTCTTT | CASSTQAPEAFF
TRBD1 | - | 17 | TRBJ1-2 | TRBV27 | TGTGCCAGCAGTTTAACGACAGGGGGTAGCGGAAACTATGGCTACACCTTC | CASSLTTGGSGNYGYTF
TRBD1 | few | 15 | TRBJ1-4 | TRBV7-9 | TGTGCCAGCAGCTTAGGGAGGGGGCAAAGTGAAAAACTGTTTTTT | CASSLGRGQSEKLFF
- | - | 17 | TRBJ1-2 | TRBV9 | TGTGCCAGCAGCGTACTAGCCGGGACACCCTCTAACTATGGCTACACCTTC | CASSVLAGTPSNYGYTF
- | - | 17 | TRBJ2-6 | TRBV9 | TGTGCCAGCAGCGTCACACAGGGCGGGTACGGGGCCAACGTCCTGACTTTC | CASSVTQGGYGANVLTF
- | - | 13 | TRBJ1-2 | TRBV6-5 | TGTGCCAGCAGAGACTCACTGGTCGGAGGCTACACCTTC | CASRDSLVGGYTF
TRBD1 | - | 16 | TRBJ2-5 | TRBV24-1 | TGTGCCACCAGTGATTGGGGGACAGGGACCAAAGAGACCCAGTACTTC | CATSDWGTGTKETQYF
TRBD2 | - | 16 | TRBJ2-5 | TRBV7-2 | TGTGCCAGCAGCTTAGAGATAGCGGGGGGGCTTGGGACCCAGTACTTC | CASSLEIAGGLGTQYF
TRBD1 | few | 15 | TRBJ1-5 | TRBV2 | TGTGCCAGCAATATTGACAGGGATAGCAATCAGCCCCAGCATTTT | CASNIDRDSNQPQHF
TRBD1 | - | 15 | TRBJ2-1 | TRBV11-3 | TGTGCCACTTCACGAAGGGGGCCCCCCGGGAATGAGCAGTTCTTC | CATSRRGPPGNEQFF
- | - | 15 | TRBJ1-5 | TRBV2 | TGTGCCAGTTCCCTTGGCGACAATAGCAATCAGCCCCAGCATTTT | CASSLGDNSNQPQHF
- | - | 15 | TRBJ1-1 | TRBV14 | TGTGCCAGCAGCCAAGATCGGGGGGCCGGCACTGAAGCTTTCTTT | CASSQDRGAGTEAFF
- | - | 15 | TRBJ2-2 | TRBV4-2 | TGTGCCAGCAGCCCGCGGGACAGGAACACCGGGGAGCTGTTTTTT | CASSPRDRNTGELFF
TRBD2 | few | 16 | TRBJ2-3 | TRBV5-1 | TGCGCCAGCAGCCCCGGGTCAGTAGCGGGGGGGGATACGCAGTATTTT | CASSPGSVAGGDTQYF
- | - | 13 | TRBJ1-4 | TRBV27 | TGTGCCAGCAGTTTACGCGAGCGGGAAAAACTGTTTTTT | CASSLREREKLFF
TRBD1 | - | 16 | TRBJ1-1 | TRBV27 | TGTGCCAGCAGAGGATCGGGCAGGGGGCAGGGGACTGAAGCTTTCTTT | CASRGSGRGQGTEAFF
- | - | 14 | TRBJ2-1 | TRBV5-1 | TGCGCCAGCGGTTCAGGTCGCGCCTACAATGAGCAGTTCTTC | CASGSGRAYNEQFF